The rows below give T cell receptor beta chains drawn from one sample of a study of cytomegalovirus exposure and HLA in healthy donors. Produced via immunoSEQ multiplex PCR; TCRdb's table is partial and in-frame only. The sample has 110,000 to 150,000 clones, about 74% seen once; the top ten hold roughly 1.8%. The material sequenced was PBMCs. The receptor set was obtained from a middle-aged woman in good health and CMV-seronegative. CDR3s include the opening cysteine and the closing phenylalanine or tryptophan.

v_call cdr3_aa
TRBV11-2 CASSSVLRAGNTIYF
TRBV29-1 CSVLDSPLYEQYF
TRBV28 CASSLRQGATNEKLFF
TRBV7-9 CASRGLPNEKLFF
TRBV15 CATSWRGTGVEAFF
TRBV7-8 CASSLGRNYGYTF
TRBV28 CASSPSGGLTDTQYF
TRBV5-4 CASSNGLAGTLFSSYNEQFF
TRBV29-1 CSVEVTGAFGYTF
TRBV27 CASSNPLTGTASSYEQYF
TRBV7-6 CASSFAGTGSVHEQFF
TRBV9 CASSVGTSGASQLGEQFF
TRBV15 CATSRGDRPREQYF
TRBV7-9 CASRSGGPSSSYNEQFF
TRBV2 CASRTESNQPQHF
TRBV28 CASSSRSGTSTYEQYF
TRBV5-1 CASSPRTDHPPHYGYTF
TRBV4-2 CASSQVQEGEQFF
TRBV2 CASSGARISNQPQHF
TRBV5-8 CASWEVGNTEAFF
TRBV18 CASSPTGWALNEQYF
TRBV27 CASSLTQGGNQPQHF